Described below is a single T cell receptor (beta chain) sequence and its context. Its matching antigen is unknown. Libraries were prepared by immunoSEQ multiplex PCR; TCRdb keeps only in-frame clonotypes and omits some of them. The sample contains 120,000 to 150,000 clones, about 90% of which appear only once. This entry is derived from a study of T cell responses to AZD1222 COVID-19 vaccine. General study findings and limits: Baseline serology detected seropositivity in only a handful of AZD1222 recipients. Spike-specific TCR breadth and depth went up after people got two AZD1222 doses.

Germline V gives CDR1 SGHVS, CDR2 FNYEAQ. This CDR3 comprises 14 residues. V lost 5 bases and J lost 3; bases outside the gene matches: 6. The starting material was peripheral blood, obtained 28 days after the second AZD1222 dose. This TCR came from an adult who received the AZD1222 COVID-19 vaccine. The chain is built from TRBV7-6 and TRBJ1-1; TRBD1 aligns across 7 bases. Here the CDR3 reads CASSDREGYTEAFF. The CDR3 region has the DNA TGTGCCAGCAGCGACAGGGAGGGGTACACTGAAGCTTTCTTT.